A single sample is the source of the 21 T cell receptor beta chains below, sequenced in a study of cytomegalovirus exposure and HLA in healthy donors. The PCR employed 60 Vbeta primers together with 13 Jbeta primers. The repertoire was sequenced with immunoSEQ multiplex PCR; TCRdb's copy has only in-frame clones and lacks some. Altogether about 140,000 clones are present, around 85% being singletons, with the ten largest covering about 1.3%. Input material: PBMCs. These receptors originate from a female donor in good health and CMV-seronegative.

This rearrangement joins TRBV27 to TRBJ2-3, with D possibly matching TRBD1 (5 bases). V was cut by 5 bases and J by 9 bases, with 9 bases left in between. This CDR3 comprises 11 residues. The germline V gene encodes CDR1 MNHEY and CDR2 SMNVEV (reference sequence). The CDR3 sequence is CASSLSGTQYF. The CDR3 DNA reads as TGTGCCAGCAGTCTCTCAGGGACGCAGTATTTT.

This clone occurred a few times. This chain joins TRBV6-1 and TRBJ2-3; a possible D gene is TRBD2 (6 bases). CDR3 size: 16 residues. Trimming took off 2 bases at V and 2 bases at J, with 14 bases between the two ends. Germline V gene lookup returns CDR1 MNHNS and CDR2 SASEGT. CDR3 sequence: CASSELMGGYTDTQYF. As DNA, the CDR3 is TGTGCCAGCAGTGAATTGATGGGGGGATACACAGATACGCAGTATTTT.

This sequence joins TRBV29-1 and TRBJ2-7; D may be TRBD2 (5 bases). With 7 bases removed from V and 5 bases from J, the gap between germline ends came to 18 bases. This CDR3 has 13 amino acids. Germline V CDR1 and CDR2: SQVTM, ANQGSEA. CDR3 loop: CSARTRGLDEQYF. Written as DNA, the CDR3 is TGCAGCGCAAGAACCCGGGGTCTAGACGAGCAGTACTTC.

The chain carries TRBV5-6 and TRBJ2-3; TRBD1 agrees at 10 bases. Germline V gene sequence: CDR1 SGHDT, CDR2 YYEEEE. The CDR3 has 14 amino acids. The V gene end was trimmed by 5 bases and the J gene end by 2 bases; junction bases not matched to a gene: 2. The DNA for the CDR3 is TGTGCCAGCAGAGGGACAGGGGACACAGATACGCAGTATTTT. Its translation is CASRGTGDTDTQYF. Drawing the rest from reference TRBV5-6 and TRBJ2-3, the complete variable domain is DAGVTQSPTHLIKTRGQQVTLRCSPKSGHDTVSWYQQALGQGPQFIFQYYEEEERQRGNFPDRFSGHQFPNYSSELNVNALLLGDSALYLCASRGTGDTDTQYFGPGTRLTVL.

The genes are TRBV30 and TRBJ2-1; TRBD1 agrees at 7 bases. The CDR3 has 12 amino acids. The V segment lost 8 bases and the J segment 7 bases; nucleotides outside the gene matches: 8. Germline V lookup: CDR1 GTSNPN, CDR2 SVGIG (reference sequence). CDR3 in DNA: TGTGCCAGGCAGGGGGAAGGGAATGAGCAGTTCTTC. Amino acid sequence: CARQGEGNEQFF.

This clone was recorded once. The chain joins TRBV6-1 to TRBJ2-6; maybe TRBD1 (6 bases). V lost 5 bases to trimming and J lost 1 base, with 9 bases between them. The CDR3 totals 15 residues. Germline V CDR1 and CDR2: MNHNS, SASEGT. For the CDR3, the DNA is TGTGCCAGCAGTCTGGGACATTCTGGGGCCAACGTCCTGACTTTC. Amino acid sequence: CASSLGHSGANVLTF.

Worth noting for this clone: This sample also contains other DNA sequences that code for the same CDR3. This sequence joins TRBV6-1 and TRBJ2-7; no clear D. The CDR3 runs 12 residues. Looked up from germline, CDR1 is MNHNS and CDR2 is SASEGT. V gave up 0 bases and J gave up 4 bases, with 4 bases separating them. In DNA form, the CDR3 reads TGTGCCAGCAGTGAAGCGTCTTACGAGCAGTACTTC. Translated, it gives CASSEASYEQYF.

The rearrangement joins TRBV25-1 to TRBJ1-1; 7 nucleotides agree with TRBD1. Germline CDR1 MGHDK, CDR2 SYGVNS. The junction had 11 bases not matched to a gene; V was cut back by 5 bases and J by 8 bases. This CDR3 spans 14 amino acids. The CDR3 here is CASSPPGTAYEAFF. Here the CDR3 DNA reads TGTGCCAGCAGTCCCCCCGGGACAGCCTACGAAGCTTTCTTT.

The chain links TRBV10-1 to TRBJ2-1; 12 bases fit TRBD2. CDR3 size: 17 residues. V dropped 0 bases and J dropped 8; count of bases not matched to a gene: 8. From germline, CDR1 is WNHNN and CDR2 SYGVQD (reference sequence). This chain's CDR3 is CASSESGSLAGGYEQFF. CDR3 DNA sequence: TGCGCCAGCAGTGAGTCTGGGTCCCTAGCGGGAGGGTATGAGCAGTTCTTC.

This clone has just a few counts. The chain couples TRBV4-1 to TRBJ1-1, with 8 bases matching TRBD1. Trimming removed 0 bases from V and 2 bases from J; junction bases left unmatched: 8. Germline CDR1 and CDR2: MGHRA and YSYEKL. This CDR3 has 17 residues. CDR3 nucleotides: TGCGCCAGCAGCCAAGAGAGGGACAGGTTAAGAAACACTGAAGCTTTCTTT. It translates to CASSQERDRLRNTEAFF.

The CDR3 here is CASSPQGLAGGGETQYF. The CDR3 bases are TGTGCCAGCTCACCCCAGGGACTAGCGGGAGGAGGTGAGACCCAGTACTTC. The chain carries TRBV18 and TRBJ2-5; 15 bases align to TRBD2. V trimming: 3 bases; J trimming: 5 bases; junction bases outside the gene matches: 7. This CDR3 has 17 residues. CDR1 is KGHSH, CDR2 LQKENI, per germline. The whole variable domain, filled in from reference TRBV18 and TRBJ2-5, reads NAGVMQNPRHLVRRRGQEARLRCSPMKGHSHVYWYRQLPEEGLKFMVYLQKENIIDESGMPKERFSAEFPKEGPSILRIQQVVRGDSAAYFCASSPQGLAGGGETQYFGPGTRLLVL.

V is TRBV6-1 and J is TRBJ2-7, with D possibly TRBD2 on 6 matching bases. The germline V gene encodes CDR1 MNHNS and CDR2 SASEGT. Trimming took off 6 bases at V and 3 bases at J, with 18 bases between the two ends. The CDR3 consists of 15 residues. CDR3 nucleotides: TGTGCCAGCAGGCAATCGGGAGCAGGATTCTACGAGCAGTACTTC. It is translated as CASRQSGAGFYEQYF.

The chain recombines TRBV5-1 with TRBJ1-2; D might be TRBD1 (5 bases). Germline assignment: CDR1 SGHRS and CDR2 YFSETQ. The CDR3 runs to 14 residues. V lost 0 bases to trimming and J lost 3 bases, with 9 bases between them. CDR3 amino acids: CASSLDQGDYGYTF. The CDR3, as DNA: TGCGCCAGCAGCTTGGATCAGGGTGACTATGGCTACACCTTC.

This chain connects TRBV11-2 to TRBJ2-1; 13 bases line up with TRBD2. CDR3 length: 15 amino acids. Trimming removed 5 bases from V and 6 bases from J; junction bases left unmatched: 4. CDR1 and CDR2 from the germline V gene are SGHAT and FQNNGV. The CDR3 sequence: CASSAGLAGVNEQFF. DNA for the CDR3: TGTGCCAGCAGCGCAGGACTAGCGGGAGTCAATGAGCAGTTCTTC.

CDR3 nucleotides: TGCGCCAGCAGCTCTGGACTAGCGGGAGTCATAGATGAGCAGTTCTTC. Translation gives CASSSGLAGVIDEQFF. V is TRBV5-1 and J is TRBJ2-1; 13 positions agree with TRBD2. Germline V gene lookup returns CDR1 SGHRS and CDR2 YFSETQ. The CDR3 covers 16 residues. Trimming removed 3 bases from V and 8 bases from J; junction bases left unmatched: 8.

This chain joins TRBV15 and TRBJ2-7; 9 nucleotides agree with TRBD2. Germline assignment: CDR1 LNHNV and CDR2 YYDKDF (reference sequence). The junction had 7 bases not matched to a gene; V was cut back by 1 base and J by 3 bases. The CDR3 runs to 16 residues. CDR3 region: CATSRGPLAGIYEQYF. CDR3 coding DNA: TGTGCCACCAGCAGAGGTCCCCTAGCGGGGATCTACGAGCAGTACTTC.

Regarding this clone: A much more abundant neighbour one base away suggests this may be a read error. The chain joins TRBV6-1 to TRBJ2-7, with TRBD2 identical over 12 bases. This CDR3 comprises 14 residues. V lost 5 bases to trimming and J lost 4 bases; unmatched junction nucleotides: 3. Germline CDR1 reads MNHNS; CDR2 reads SASEGT. The CDR3 DNA reads as TGTGCCAGCAGTATACTAGCGGGGGGTTACGAGCAGTACTTC. Translating it yields CASSILAGGYEQYF.

A single count supports this clone. The chain has TRBV29-1 and TRBJ2-1; TRBD2 matches 10 bases. This CDR3 comprises 13 residues. CDR1 and CDR2 from the germline V gene are SQVTM and ANQGSEA. V shed 1 base and J 10 bases; nucleotides not matched to a gene: 4. The CDR3 spells CSVEATLAGEQFF. CDR3 DNA: TGCAGCGTTGAAGCCACACTAGCGGGGGAGCAGTTCTTC.

The CDR3 DNA sequence: TGCAGCGTTGAACAGGTCGACTACAATGAGCAGTTCTTC. It encodes CSVEQVDYNEQFF. The rearrangement uses TRBV29-1 and TRBJ2-1; D not resolved. The length of the CDR3 is 13 residues. From germline, CDR1 is SQVTM and CDR2 ANQGSEA. V was cut by 2 bases and J by 3 bases, with 8 bases left in between.

The J gene is TRBJ1-1, the V gene TRBV6-5; D not resolved. V lost 0 bases to trimming and J lost 3 bases, with 11 bases between them. This CDR3 contains 15 residues. Germline lookup yields CDR1 MNHEY and CDR2 SVGAGI. CDR3: CASSYSTGLDTEAFF. As DNA, the CDR3 is TGTGCCAGCAGTTACTCGACCGGGTTGGACACTGAAGCTTTCTTT.

This clone has a handful of counts. J is TRBJ2-7 and V is TRBV28; perhaps TRBD2 as D (6 bases). The length of the CDR3 is 13 residues. The germline V gene has CDR1 MDHEN and CDR2 SYDVKM. Trimming took 5 bases from V and 5 from J, leaving 13 bases between them. As DNA, the CDR3 is TGTGCCAGCAGTCCGGAGGGAGTAGACGAGCAGTACGTC. It translates to CASSPEGVDEQYV.